The present T cell receptor (beta chain) was sequenced within a study of blood T cell repertoires in COVID-19. Produced via immunoSEQ multiplex PCR; TCRdb's table is partial and in-frame only. The sample lists 65,000 to 95,000 clones; 75% to 85% were seen once. The CDR3 spans 14 residues. V was pared by 3 bases and J by 7 bases, with 13 bases between. Germline-derived CDR1 and CDR2 are MNHEY and SVGAGI. The source of this sequence is a woman aged 45 to 65 with acute or convalescent COVID-19. The rearrangement joins TRBV6-5 to TRBJ2-1; D possibly corresponds to TRBD2 (6 bases). Sequencing was performed on peripheral blood. DNA for the CDR3: TGTGCCAGCAGTTATGACTCGGGAGTAAATGAGCAGTTCTTC. Translated, it gives CASSYDSGVNEQFF.